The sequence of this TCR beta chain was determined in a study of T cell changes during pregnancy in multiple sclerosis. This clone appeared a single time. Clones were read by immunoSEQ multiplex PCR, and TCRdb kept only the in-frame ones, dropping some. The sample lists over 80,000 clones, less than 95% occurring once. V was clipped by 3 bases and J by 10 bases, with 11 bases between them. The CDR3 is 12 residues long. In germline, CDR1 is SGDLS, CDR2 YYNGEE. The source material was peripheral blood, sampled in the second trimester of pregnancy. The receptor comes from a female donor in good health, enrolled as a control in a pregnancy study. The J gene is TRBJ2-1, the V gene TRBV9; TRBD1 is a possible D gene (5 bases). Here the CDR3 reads CASSASWGEQFF. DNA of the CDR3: TGTGCCAGCAGCGCTTCATGGGGCGAGCAGTTCTTC.